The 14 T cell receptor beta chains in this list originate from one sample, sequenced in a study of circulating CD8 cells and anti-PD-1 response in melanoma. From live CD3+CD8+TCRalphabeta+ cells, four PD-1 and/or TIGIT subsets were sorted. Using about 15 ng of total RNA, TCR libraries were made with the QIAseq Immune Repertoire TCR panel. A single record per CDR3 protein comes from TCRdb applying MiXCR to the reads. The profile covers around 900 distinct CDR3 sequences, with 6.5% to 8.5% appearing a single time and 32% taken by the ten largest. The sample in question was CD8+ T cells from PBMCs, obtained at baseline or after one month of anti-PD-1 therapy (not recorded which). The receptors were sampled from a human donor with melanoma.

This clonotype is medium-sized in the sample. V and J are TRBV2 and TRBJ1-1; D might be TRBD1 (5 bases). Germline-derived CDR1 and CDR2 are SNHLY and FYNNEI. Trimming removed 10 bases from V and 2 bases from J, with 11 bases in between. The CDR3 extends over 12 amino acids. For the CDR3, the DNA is TGTGCCACCCTTGGGGGAAACACTGAAGCTTTCTTT. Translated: CATLGGNTEAFF.

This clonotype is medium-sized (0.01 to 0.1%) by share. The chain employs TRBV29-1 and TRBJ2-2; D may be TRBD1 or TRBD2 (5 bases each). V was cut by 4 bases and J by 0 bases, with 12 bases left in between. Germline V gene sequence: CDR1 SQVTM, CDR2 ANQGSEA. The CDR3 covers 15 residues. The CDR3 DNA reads TGCAGCGTTGCCGGGACGCCTTCGAACACCGGGGAGCTGTTTTTT. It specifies CSVAGTPSNTGELFF.

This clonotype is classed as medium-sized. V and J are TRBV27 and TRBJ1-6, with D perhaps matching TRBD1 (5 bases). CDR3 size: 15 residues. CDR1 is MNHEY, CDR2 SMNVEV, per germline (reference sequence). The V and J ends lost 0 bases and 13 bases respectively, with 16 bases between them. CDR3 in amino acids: CASSLSVGGSFPLHF. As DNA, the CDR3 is TGTGCCAGCAGTTTATCTGTGGGGGGTAGTTTCCCCCTCCACTTT.

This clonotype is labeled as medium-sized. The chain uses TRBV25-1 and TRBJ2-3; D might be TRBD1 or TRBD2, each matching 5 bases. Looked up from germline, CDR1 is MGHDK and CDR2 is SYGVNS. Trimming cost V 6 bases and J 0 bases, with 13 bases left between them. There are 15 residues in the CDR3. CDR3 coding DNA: TGTGCCAGCAGAAGGACCGGGGCTAGCACAGATACGCAGTATTTT. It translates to CASRRTGASTDTQYF.

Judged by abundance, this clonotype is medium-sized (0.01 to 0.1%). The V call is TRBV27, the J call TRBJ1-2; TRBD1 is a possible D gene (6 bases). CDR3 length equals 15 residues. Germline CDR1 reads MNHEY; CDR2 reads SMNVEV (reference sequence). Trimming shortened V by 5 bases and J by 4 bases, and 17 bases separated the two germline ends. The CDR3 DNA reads TGTGCCAGCAGTACCCCAGGGGCCACCTTCTATGGCTACACCTTC. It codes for CASSTPGATFYGYTF.

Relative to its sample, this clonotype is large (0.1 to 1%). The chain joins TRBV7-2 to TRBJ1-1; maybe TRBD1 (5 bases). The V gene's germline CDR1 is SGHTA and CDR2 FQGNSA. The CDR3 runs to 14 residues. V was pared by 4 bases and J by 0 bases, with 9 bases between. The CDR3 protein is CASSWGLMNTEAFF. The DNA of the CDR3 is TGTGCCAGCAGCTGGGGACTTATGAACACTGAAGCTTTCTTT.

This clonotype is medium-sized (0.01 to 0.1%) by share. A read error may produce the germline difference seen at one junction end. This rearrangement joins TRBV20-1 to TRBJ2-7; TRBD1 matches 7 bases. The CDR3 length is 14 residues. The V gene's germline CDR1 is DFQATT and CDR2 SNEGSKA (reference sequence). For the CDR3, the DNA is TGCAGTGCTAGAGGCGACAGGGAGTCCTCCGAGCAGTACTTC. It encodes CSARGDRESSEQYF.

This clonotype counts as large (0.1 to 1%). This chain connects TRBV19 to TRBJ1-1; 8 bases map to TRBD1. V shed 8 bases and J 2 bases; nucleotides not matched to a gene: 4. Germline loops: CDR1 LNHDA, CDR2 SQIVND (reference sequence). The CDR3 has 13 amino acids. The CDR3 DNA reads TGTGCCAGTGTCGGACAGGGAAACACTGAAGCTTTCTTT. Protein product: CASVGQGNTEAFF.

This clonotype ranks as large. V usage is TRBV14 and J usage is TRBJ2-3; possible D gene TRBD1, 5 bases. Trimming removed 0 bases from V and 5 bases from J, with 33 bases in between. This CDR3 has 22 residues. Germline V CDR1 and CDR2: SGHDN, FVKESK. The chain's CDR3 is CASSQDQRRSALGQKRGDTQYF. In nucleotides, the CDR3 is TGTGCCAGCAGCCAAGATCAAAGGCGGAGCGCCTTAGGGCAGAAAAGGGGAGATACGCAGTATTTT.

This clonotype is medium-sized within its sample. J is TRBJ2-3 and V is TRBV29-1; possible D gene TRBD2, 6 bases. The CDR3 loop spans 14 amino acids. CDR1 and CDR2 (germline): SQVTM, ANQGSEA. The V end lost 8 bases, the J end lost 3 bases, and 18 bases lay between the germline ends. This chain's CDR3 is CSPERREVTDTQYF. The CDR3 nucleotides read TGCAGCCCCGAGAGGCGGGAAGTGACAGATACGCAGTATTTT.

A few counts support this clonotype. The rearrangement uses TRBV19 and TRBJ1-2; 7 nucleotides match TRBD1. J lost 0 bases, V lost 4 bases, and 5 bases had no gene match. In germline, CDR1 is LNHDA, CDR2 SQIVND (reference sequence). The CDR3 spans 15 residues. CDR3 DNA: TGTGCCAGTAGTACCGGGGACAGTGCTAACTATGGCTACACCTTC. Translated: CASSTGDSANYGYTF. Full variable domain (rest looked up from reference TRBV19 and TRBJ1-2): DGGITQSPKYLFRKEGQNVTLSCEQNLNHDAMYWYRQDPGQGLRLIYYSQIVNDFQKGDIAEGYSVSREKKESFPLTVTSAQKNPTAFYLCASSTGDSANYGYTFGSGTRLTVV.

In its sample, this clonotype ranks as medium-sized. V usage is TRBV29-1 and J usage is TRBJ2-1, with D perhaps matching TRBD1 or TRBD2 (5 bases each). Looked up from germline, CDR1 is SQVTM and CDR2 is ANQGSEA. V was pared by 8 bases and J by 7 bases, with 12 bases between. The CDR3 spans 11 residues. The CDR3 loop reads CSLKWGNEQFF. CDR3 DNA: TGCAGCCTGAAATGGGGGAATGAGCAGTTCTTC.

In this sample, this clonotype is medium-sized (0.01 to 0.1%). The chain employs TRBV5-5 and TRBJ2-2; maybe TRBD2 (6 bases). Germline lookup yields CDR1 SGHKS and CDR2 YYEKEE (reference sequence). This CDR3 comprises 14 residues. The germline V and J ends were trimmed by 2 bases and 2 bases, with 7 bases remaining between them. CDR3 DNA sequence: TGTGCCAGCAGCTTCGGACTAAACACCGGGGAGCTGTTTTTT. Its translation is CASSFGLNTGELFF.

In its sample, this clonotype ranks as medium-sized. In DNA, the CDR3 is TGTGCCACCAAGGGGGCTTCGGGCACAGATACGCAGTATTTT. This encodes CATKGASGTDTQYF. This chain connects TRBV19 to TRBJ2-3, with 7 bases that match TRBD1. The V segment lost 10 bases and the J segment 1 base; nucleotides outside the gene matches: 8. Germline loops: CDR1 LNHDA, CDR2 SQIVND (reference sequence). The CDR3 spans 14 residues.